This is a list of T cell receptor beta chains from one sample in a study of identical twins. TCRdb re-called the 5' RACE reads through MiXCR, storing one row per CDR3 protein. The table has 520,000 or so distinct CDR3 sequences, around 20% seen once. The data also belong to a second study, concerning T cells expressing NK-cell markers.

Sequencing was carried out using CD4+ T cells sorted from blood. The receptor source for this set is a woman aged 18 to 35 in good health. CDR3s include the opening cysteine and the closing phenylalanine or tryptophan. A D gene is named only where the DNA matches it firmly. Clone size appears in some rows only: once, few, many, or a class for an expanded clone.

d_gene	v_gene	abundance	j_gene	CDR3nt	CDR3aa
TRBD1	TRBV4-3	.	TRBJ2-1	TGCGCCTCCCCCCGGAGACAGGGTAAATGGTGGTTGGGGTTCTTC	CASPRRQGKWWLGFF
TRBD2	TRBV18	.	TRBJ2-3	TGTGCCAGCTCACCACCTTCGGGACTAGTATCCGATACGCAGTATTTT	CASSPPSGLVSDTQYF
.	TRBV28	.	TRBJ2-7	TGTGCCAGCTTACAGAGGTCCCGCTACGAGCAGTACTTC	CASLQRSRYEQYF
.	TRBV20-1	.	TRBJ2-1	TGCAGTGCTAGAGATGACGGCGCGGGTAGCTCCTACAATGAGCAGTTCTTC	CSARDDGAGSSYNEQFF
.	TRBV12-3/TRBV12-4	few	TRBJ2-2	TGTGCCAGCAGTTCGGGGCAACTTACCACCGGGGAGCTGTTTTTT	CASSSGQLTTGELFF
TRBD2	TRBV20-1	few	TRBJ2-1	TGCAGTGCTAGAGTGGCCGGGGGGGTCTACAATGAGCAGTTCTTC	CSARVAGGVYNEQFF
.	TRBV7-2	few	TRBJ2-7	TGTGCCAGCAGCAGAAGACAGGAGCTCGAGCAGTACTTC	CASSRRQELEQYF
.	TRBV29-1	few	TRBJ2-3	TGCAGCGTTGGTCGGGCGAGGCGGGGCTCGGATACGCAGTATTTT	CSVGRARRGSDTQYF
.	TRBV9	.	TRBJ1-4	TGTGCCAGCAGCCTACGACCCGGGGGCAGTGAAAAACTGTTTTTT	CASSLRPGGSEKLFF
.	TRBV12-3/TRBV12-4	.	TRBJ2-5	TGTGCCAGCAGTTACATCACCAGATATCAGCGGAACCAAGAGACCCAGTACTTC	CASSYITRYQRNQETQYF
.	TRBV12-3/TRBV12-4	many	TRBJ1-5	TGTGCCAGCAGTTTCGGGGGTCCGAGCAATCAGCCCCAGCATTTT	CASSFGGPSNQPQHF
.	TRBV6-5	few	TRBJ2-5	TGTGCCAGCAGGCGACAGCACCAAGAGACCCAGTACTTC	CASRRQHQETQYF
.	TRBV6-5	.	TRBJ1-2	TGTGCCAGCAGTTACTCGTTACATACGGGCTACACCTTC	CASSYSLHTGYTF
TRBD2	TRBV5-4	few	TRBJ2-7	TGTGCCAGCAGCTTGGGACTAGCGGGAGGATCGCAATACGAGCAGTACTTC	CASSLGLAGGSQYEQYF
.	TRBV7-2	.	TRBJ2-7	TGTGCCAGCAGCTTACAGGGGGGGGGATACGAGCAGTACTTC	CASSLQGGGYEQYF
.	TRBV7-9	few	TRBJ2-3	TGTGCCAGCAGCTTAGGAAGACTAGAACGGGGCCTGTATTTT	CASSLGRLERGLYF
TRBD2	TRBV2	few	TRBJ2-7	TGTGCCAGCAGCGCCGGGACTATCCCCTACGAGCAGTACTTC	CASSAGTIPYEQYF
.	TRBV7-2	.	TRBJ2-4	TGTGCCAGCAGCTTAGCTTCCTCGGCAGGGTCGGCCAAAAACATTCAGTACTTC	CASSLASSAGSAKNIQYF
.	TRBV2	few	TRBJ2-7	TGTGCCAGCAGTGAAACAGACACGTTAGGGAACTACGAGCAGTACTTC	CASSETDTLGNYEQYF
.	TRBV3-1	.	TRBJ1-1	TGTGCCAGCAGCCAAGTAACTACTGAAGCTTTCTTT	CASSQVTTEAFF
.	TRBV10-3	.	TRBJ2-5	TGTGCCATCAGTGAGTCAAGGGGCAGCGGGGAGACCCAGTACTTC	CAISESRGSGETQYF
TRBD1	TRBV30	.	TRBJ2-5	TGTGCCTGGTCGGGACAGCTCCAAGAGACCCAGTACTTC	CAWSGQLQETQYF
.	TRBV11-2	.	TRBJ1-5	TGTGCCAGCAGCTTCAGTCCAGAGGGCAATCAGCCCCAGCATTTT	CASSFSPEGNQPQHF
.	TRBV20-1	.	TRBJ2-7	TGCAGTGGGACGGAAAATTCCTACGAGCAGTACTTC	CSGTENSYEQYF
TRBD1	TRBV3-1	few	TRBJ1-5	TGTGCCAGCAGCCAATCGACAGGGGGGCAGCCCCAGCATTTT	CASSQSTGGQPQHF
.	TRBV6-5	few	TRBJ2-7	TGTGCCAGCAGTTACATCAGGGTCCCAACCTACGAGCAGTACTTC	CASSYIRVPTYEQYF
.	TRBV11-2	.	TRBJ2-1	TGTGCCAGCAGCTCGTCCGGGCCAAATGAGCAGTTCTTC	CASSSSGPNEQFF
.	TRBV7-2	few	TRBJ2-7	TGTGCCAGCAGCTCCACTCCAGGTTACGAGCAGTACTTC	CASSSTPGYEQYF
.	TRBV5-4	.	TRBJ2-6	TGTGCCAGCACCCCTGACTCGCACTCTGGGGCCAACGTCCTGACTTTC	CASTPDSHSGANVLTF
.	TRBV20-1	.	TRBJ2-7	TGCAGTGCTTCGCGGCAGCTCTACGAGCAGTACTTC	CSASRQLYEQYF
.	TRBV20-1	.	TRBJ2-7	TGCAGTGCTAGAGATGCGACTTACTCCTACGAGCAGTACTTC	CSARDATYSYEQYF
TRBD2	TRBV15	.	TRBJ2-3	TGTGCCACCAGCAGAGCTAGTGGGACTAGCGGGAGCGATACGCAGTATTTT	CATSRASGTSGSDTQYF
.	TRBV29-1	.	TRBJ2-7	TGCAGCGTTGAAAAGAGTCGCGAGCAGTACTTC	CSVEKSREQYF
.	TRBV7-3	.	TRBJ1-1	TGTGCCAGCAGCTCCCTGGCGGGGCAGAAAGCTTTCTTT	CASSSLAGQKAFF
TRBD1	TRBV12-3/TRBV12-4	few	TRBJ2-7	TGTGCCAGCAGTGACCGACAGGGGGGGCCCTACGAGCAGTACTTC	CASSDRQGGPYEQYF
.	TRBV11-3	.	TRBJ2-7	TGTGCCAGCAGCTACTCGGGGAGCTCCTACGAGCAGTACTTC	CASSYSGSSYEQYF
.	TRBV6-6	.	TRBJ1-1	TGTGCCAGCAAAACAGGTCAGGTGGGGGCTTTCTTT	CASKTGQVGAFF
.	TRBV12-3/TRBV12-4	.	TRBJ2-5	TGTGCCAGCACGAGCGGCTCCTGGGAGACCCAGTACTTC	CASTSGSWETQYF
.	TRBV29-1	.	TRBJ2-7	TGCAGCGTTGAAGACAGCTTTAACGAGCAGTACTTC	CSVEDSFNEQYF
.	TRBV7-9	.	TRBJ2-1	TGTGCCAGCAGCTTAGCAGGGAAGGGGATAGGGGGGCAGTTCTTC	CASSLAGKGIGGQFF
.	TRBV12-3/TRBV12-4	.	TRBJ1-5	TGTGCCAGCAGTTTCGGCAGGATCAATCAGCCCCAGCATTTT	CASSFGRINQPQHF